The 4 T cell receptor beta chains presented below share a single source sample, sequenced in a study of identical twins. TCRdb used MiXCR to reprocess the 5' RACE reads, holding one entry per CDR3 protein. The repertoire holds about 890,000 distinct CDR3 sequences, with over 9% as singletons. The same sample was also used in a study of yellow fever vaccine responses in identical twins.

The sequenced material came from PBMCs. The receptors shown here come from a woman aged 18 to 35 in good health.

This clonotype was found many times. The CDR3 loop is CASSPGFTPYEQYF. The CDR3 nucleotides read TGTGCCAGCAGTCCAGGTTTTACCCCGTACGAGCAGTACTTC. The chain uses TRBV12-3 or TRBV12-4 and TRBJ2-7; D unclear. The CDR3 runs to 14 residues. V was shortened by 5 bases and J by 4 bases, with 15 bases between the two germline ends.

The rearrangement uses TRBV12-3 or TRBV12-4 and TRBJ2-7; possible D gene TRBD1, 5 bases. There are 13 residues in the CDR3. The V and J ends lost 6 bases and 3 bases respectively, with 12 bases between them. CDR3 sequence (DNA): TGTGCCAGCAGCCTCGCCGACAGCTACGAGCAGTACGTC. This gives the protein CASSLADSYEQYV.

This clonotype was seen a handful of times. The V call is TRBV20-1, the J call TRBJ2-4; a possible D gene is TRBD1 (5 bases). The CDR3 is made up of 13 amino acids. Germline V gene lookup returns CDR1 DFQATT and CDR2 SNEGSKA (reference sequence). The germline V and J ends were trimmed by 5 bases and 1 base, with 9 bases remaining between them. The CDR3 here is CSAGALAKNIQYF. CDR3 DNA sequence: TGCAGTGCTGGGGCGTTGGCCAAAAACATTCAGTACTTC.

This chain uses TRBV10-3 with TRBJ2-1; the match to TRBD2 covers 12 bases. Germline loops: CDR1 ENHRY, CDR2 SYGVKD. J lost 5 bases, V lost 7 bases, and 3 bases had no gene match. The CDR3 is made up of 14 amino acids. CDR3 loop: CAINGLAGNNEQFF. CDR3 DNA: TGTGCCATCAACGGACTAGCGGGGAACAATGAGCAGTTCTTC.